The clone carrying this TCR beta chain appeared many times. Its antigen is as yet unknown. The TCR library protocol attached unique molecular identifiers to the individual cDNA molecules. From the 5' RACE reads, TCRdb called clonotypes with MiXCR, one entry per CDR3 protein. Among over 95,000 distinct CDR3 sequences, roughly 17% were seen once, and the ten largest hold about 1.3%. This entry is derived from a study of early T cells in non-severe SARS-CoV-2 infection. Study-level information: The sequenced material was bulk RNA from unsorted whole blood, and its chains were unpaired.

CDR1 LGHDT and CDR2 YNNKEL come from the germline V gene (reference sequence). The V segment lost 1 base and the J segment 3 bases; nucleotides outside the gene matches: 15. The CDR3 extends over 19 amino acids. Study-level points and caveats: CD4 and private specificities were missed by VDJdb matching, which favored anti-spike CD8 responses.

Sequencing input: whole blood. The receptor was derived from an adult who was a healthcare worker with PCR-confirmed SARS-CoV-2 infection or an uninfected control (not recorded which). J is TRBJ1-5 and V is TRBV3-1; 7 bases are shared with TRBD1. The CDR3 DNA reads as TGTGCCAGCAGCCAAGTTGGTGAAGGGGGCAGAGTAGTCAATCAGCCCCAGCATTTT. Residues: CASSQVGEGGRVVNQPQHF.